This record looks at one TCR beta chain sequence and its context. CDR3 length: 13 amino acids. Trimming took 7 bases from V and 5 from J; bases not matched to a gene: 7. Germline values: CDR1 SNHLY, CDR2 FYNNEI. This specimen comes from a study of blood T cell repertoires in COVID-19. Original methodology: Amplification of reference gene primers provided the estimated nucleated cell counts. Generated by immunoSEQ multiplex PCR, the TCRdb table keeps only in-frame clones and is missing some. The V and J calls and the clone size are those of that table, but D and trimming were determined from the DNA. The sample carries under 200,000 clones, 88% recorded once.

The specimen was peripheral blood. V gene TRBV2 combines with J gene TRBJ2-5; TRBD2 matches 7 bases. The origin of this receptor is a man aged 35 to 55 with active or convalescent COVID-19. This CDR3 is CASKTGGGETQYF. The DNA of the CDR3 is TGTGCCAGCAAGACGGGGGGAGGGGAGACCCAGTACTTC.